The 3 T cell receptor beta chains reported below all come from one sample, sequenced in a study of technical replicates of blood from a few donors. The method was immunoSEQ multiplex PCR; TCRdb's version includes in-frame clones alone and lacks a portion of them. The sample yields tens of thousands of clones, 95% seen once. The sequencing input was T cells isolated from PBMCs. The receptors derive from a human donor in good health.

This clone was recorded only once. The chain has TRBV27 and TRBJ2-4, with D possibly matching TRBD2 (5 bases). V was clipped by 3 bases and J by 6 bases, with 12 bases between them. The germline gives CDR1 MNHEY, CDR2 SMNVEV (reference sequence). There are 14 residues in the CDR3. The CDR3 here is CASSFLADLNIQYF. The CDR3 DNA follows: TGTGCCAGCAGTTTCCTAGCAGACTTAAACATTCAGTACTTC.

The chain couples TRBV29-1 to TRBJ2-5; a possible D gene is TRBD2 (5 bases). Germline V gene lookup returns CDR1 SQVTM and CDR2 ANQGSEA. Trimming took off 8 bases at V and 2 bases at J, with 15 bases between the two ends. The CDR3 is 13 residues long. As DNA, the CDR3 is TGCAGCTCCCGGATGGGAGTACAAGAGACCCAGTACTTC. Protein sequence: CSSRMGVQETQYF.

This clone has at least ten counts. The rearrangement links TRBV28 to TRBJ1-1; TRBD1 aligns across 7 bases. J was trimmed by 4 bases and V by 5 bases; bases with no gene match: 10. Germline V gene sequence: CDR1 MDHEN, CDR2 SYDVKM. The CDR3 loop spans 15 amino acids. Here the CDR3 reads CASSTPSYRGTEAFF. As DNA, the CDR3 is TGTGCCAGCAGTACCCCAAGTTACAGGGGCACTGAAGCTTTCTTT.